This T cell receptor beta chain was captured in a study of blood T cell repertoires in COVID-19 (dated by TCRdb to 2020 to 2021). General notes on the study: The collaborator samples originated in the United States, Italy and Spain and spanned the acute and convalescent phases of COVID-19. Where available, HLA class I and class II types were obtained from metadata supplied by the sample provider rather than from assay-based typing. A de-identified subject ID, COVID-19 status, age in years and sex were almost always included in the sample metadata. Samples came from the ongoing ImmuneRACE study (first 160 participants) plus 1,254 subjects from 6 global collaborators. The material from the prospective study consisted of cDNA or gDNA derived from T cells, B-cell-depleted T cells, or PBMCs. A freely available public database, intended as a resource for researchers studying the immune response to SARS-CoV-2, is where the repertoires were released. Subjects who had been exposed to COVID-19, were actively infected with it, or had recovered from it provided the deeply sampled blood TCRbeta repertoires that made up the dataset.

Remarks on this clone: Its target antigen remains unknown. Per-nucleotide qualities are absent, and no much larger clonotype sits a single base away.

Participants in the prospective study were enrolled through a virtual design, were aged roughly 18 to 90 years, and lived in roughly 24 United States geographic areas. In the prospective study, participants were assigned to cohorts based on the clinical history participants reported in a screening survey and a study questionnaire. Each participant in the prospective study had whole blood, serum and a nasopharyngeal or oropharyngeal swab collected by mobile phlebotomists. Over a roughly 2-month period, participants in the prospective study had the option of providing additional blood draws and questionnaires. Blood samples from the prospective study were shipped frozen or at room temperature prior to DNA extraction. What the authors observed across the whole study: The amount of clinical and demographic metadata varied by source and participant and was provided uncurated.

The trim is 2 bases for V and 9 bases for J, with a gap of 11 bases between the germline ends. From the cysteine up to the phenylalanine, the CDR3 has a length of 14 residues. Solely the CDR3 DNA is kept, with 42 bases framed from the first base. CDR1 and CDR2, looked up from the germline V gene (reference sequence), are LGHDT and YNNKEL. The immunoSEQ Assay, a bias-controlled multiplex PCR, was used to amplify TCRbeta CDR3 regions from genomic DNA. The authors' pipeline ran thus. Nucleated cell counts per sample were estimated from amplification of reference gene primers within the assay. Sequence reads were collapsed and filtered to measure the absolute abundance of every unique TCRbeta CDR3 rearrangement. For each sample, productive Simpson clonality was calculated by taking the square root of Simpson's diversity index across productive rearrangements. TCRdb limited this immuneACCESS table to in-frame rearrangements with V and J called. A share of clones is missing; checked studies link under half to unresolved V genes, and the rest is unexplained. That table gives V, J and clone size, and the DNA gave D and trimming. The sample table shows under 500,000 clones, and nearly 90% are seen once. The top ten hold about 2.1% of the sample.

The sequence was obtained from a woman aged 18-35 years with acute COVID-19. Sequencing was performed on PBMCs or T cells enriched from blood (not recorded which). The rearranged segments are TRBV3-1 (or the pseudogene TRBV3-2) and TRBJ1-6; D gene: possibly TRBD1, on 5 matching bases. The CDR3 is CASSQRSQGSPLHF. The DNA sequence reads TGTGCCAGCAGCCAAAGGTCTCAGGGTTCACCCCTCCACTTT.